Shown below are 2 T cell receptor beta chains from a single sample sequenced in a study of regulatory T cells in long-lasting Graves disease. Time point described: newly diagnosed GD, antithyroid drugs for less than 3 months. The TCR library was made from RNA extracted from PBMCs. The authors built TCR beta libraries using iRepertoire HTBI primers and Arm-PCR of CDR3 regions. One entry per CDR3 protein results from TCRdb running MiXCR on the multiplex PCR reads. The sample contains 400,000 to 500,000 distinct CDR3 sequences, around 13% of which appear only once. These data were likewise used in another study, on T cells in Graves' hyperthyroidism and ophthalmopathy.

The input for sequencing was peripheral blood mononuclear cells (PBMCs), taken at new diagnosis, from a patient treated with antithyroid drugs. These receptors were obtained from a woman aged 50 to 60 with Graves disease.

This clonotype has at least ten counts. The gene calls are TRBV6-1 and TRBJ1-6; no definite D call. The CDR3 is 16 residues long. Germline loops: CDR1 MNHNS, CDR2 SASEGT. The V end lost 3 bases, the J end lost 10 bases, and 19 bases lay between the germline ends. CDR3 residues: CASSDRGLANGSPLHF. The CDR3 bases are TGTGCCAGCAGTGATCGGGGTTTGGCGAATGGATCACCCCTCCACTTT.

In this sample, this clonotype turned up many times. The chain employs TRBV6-1 and TRBJ2-7; 11 bases match TRBD2. V shed 6 bases, J shed 3 bases, and the junction held 7 bases outside the gene matches. This CDR3 is 15 amino acids long. In germline, CDR1 is MNHNS, CDR2 SASEGT. DNA for the CDR3: TGTGCCAGCAGGTTAAGTGGGACTAGCGGCTACGAGCAGTACTTC. Protein: CASRLSGTSGYEQYF.